Following are 11 T cell receptor beta chains from one sample sequenced in a study of T cells in Graves' hyperthyroidism and ophthalmopathy. RNA transcripts provided the source from which TCR beta CDR3 regions were amplified. The TCR CDR3 first-round RT-PCR relied on the HTBI primer set. TCRdb passed the multiplex PCR reads through MiXCR, listing each CDR3 protein once. This sample has about 500,000 distinct CDR3 sequences, with 40% to 50% found just once. Sequencing was performed on peripheral blood or thyroid tissue (not recorded which). The receptors come from an adult woman with Graves' disease, either hyperthyroidism or ophthalmopathy (not recorded which).

This clonotype was observed a single time. The gene calls are TRBV7-9 and TRBJ2-7; D uncertain. V lost 5 bases and J 4 bases, leaving 15 bases between the germline ends. The CDR3 loop spans 14 amino acids. Germline CDR1 SEHNR, CDR2 FQNEAQ (reference sequence). The CDR3 here is CASSVSSGDYEQYF. The CDR3 DNA sequence: TGTGCCAGCAGCGTGTCCAGTGGGGATTACGAGCAGTACTTC.

This clonotype has only one observation. The chain links TRBV2 to TRBJ2-7, with D perhaps TRBD1 (6 bases). The ends were cut back, 7 bases at V and 3 bases at J, with 10 bases in the middle. The CDR3 contains 12 residues. The V gene's germline CDR1 is SNHLY and CDR2 FYNNEI. The CDR3 coding sequence is TGTGCCAGCAAGGGGGATCACTACGAGCAGTACTTC. Protein product: CASKGDHYEQYF. Complete variable domain (other parts from reference TRBV2 and TRBJ2-7): EPEVTQTPSHQVTQMGQEVILRCVPISNHLYFYWYRQILGQKVEFLVSFYNNEISEKSEIFDDQFSVERPDGSNFTLKIRSTKLEDSAMYFCASKGDHYEQYFGPGTRLTVT.

The V gene is TRBV2, the J gene TRBJ2-2, with 9 bases aligning to TRBD2. Germline V CDR1 and CDR2: SNHLY, FYNNEI. Trimming removed 3 bases from V and 6 bases from J; junction bases left unmatched: 5. The CDR3 totals 15 residues. The DNA of the CDR3 is TGTGCCAGCAGTGACGCTAGCGGGATTGCCGGGGAGCTGTTTTTT. It is translated as CASSDASGIAGELFF.

This clonotype was seen a few times. The rearrangement links TRBV4-2 to TRBJ2-5; D is ambiguous. The length of the CDR3 is 13 residues. V lost 0 bases and J 9 bases, leaving 11 bases between the germline ends. Germline CDR1 is LGHNA and CDR2 is YNFKEQ. The CDR3 coding sequence is TGTGCCAGCAGCCAAGATCATAATCAGCCCCAGTACTTC. This gives the protein CASSQDHNQPQYF.

This clonotype was counted at least ten times. J is TRBJ1-2 and V is TRBV5-1; a weak D match, TRBD1 (5 bases). Per the germline V gene, CDR1 is SGHRS and CDR2 is YFSETQ. The CDR3 consists of 15 residues. V lost 2 bases to trimming and J lost 3 bases, with 14 bases between them. CDR3 residues: CASSFRRGVDYGYTF. Here the CDR3 DNA reads TGCGCCAGCAGCTTTCGACGAGGGGTCGACTATGGCTACACCTTC.

V gene TRBV20-1 combines with J gene TRBJ2-3; D is undetermined. The CDR3 sequence is 16 residues long. Germline V CDR1 and CDR2: DFQATT, SNEGSKA (reference sequence). V lost 6 bases, J lost 2 bases, and 21 bases lay in between. The CDR3 nucleotides read TGCAGTGCCCTCAACCTACCGCGGCAGTACACAGATACGCAGTATTTT. This codes for CSALNLPRQYTDTQYF.

This clonotype was found a few times. The chain combines TRBV10-3 with TRBJ2-7; D is ambiguous. The CDR3 runs 13 residues. The germline V and J ends were trimmed by 3 bases and 4 bases, with 10 bases remaining between them. Germline loops: CDR1 ENHRY, CDR2 SYGVKD. The chain's CDR3 is CAISDSWLYEQYF. The CDR3 DNA sequence: TGTGCCATCAGTGATTCGTGGCTGTACGAGCAGTACTTC.

At least ten counts were recorded for this clonotype. This sequence joins TRBV6-2 or TRBV6-3 and TRBJ1-5, with D hard to call. The CDR3 length is 15 residues. The V end was cut by 2 bases, the J end by 4 bases, with 12 bases between. Germline assignment: CDR1 MNHEY and CDR2 SVGEGT. CDR3 sequence: CASSYVRNTNQPQHF. CDR3 sequence (DNA): TGTGCCAGCAGTTACGTGAGGAACACAAATCAGCCCCAGCATTTT.

This clonotype was observed a single time. The chain uses TRBV12-5 and TRBJ2-2; D call uncertain. Trimming shortened V by 1 base and J by 1 base, and 1 base separated the two germline ends. The CDR3 contains 13 residues. The germline gives CDR1 LGHNT, CDR2 FRNRAP. In DNA form, the CDR3 reads TGTGCTAGTGGTTTGGGGAACACCGGGGAGCTGTTTTTT. It specifies CASGLGNTGELFF.

A word on this clonotype: Possible read error: a much larger clone is one base away. This chain joins TRBV11-1 and TRBJ1-2; tentatively, D is TRBD1 (5 bases). Germline V gene sequence: CDR1 SGHAT, CDR2 FQDESV (reference sequence). This CDR3 is built from 13 residues. CDR3: CASSSWGDYGHTF. In DNA form, the CDR3 reads TGTGCCAGCAGCTCATGGGGCGACTATGGCCACACCTTC.

This clonotype was found many times. This chain uses TRBV7-2 with TRBJ2-7; 9 bases are shared with TRBD2. J lost 3 bases, V lost 1 base, and 1 base had no gene match. This CDR3 has 14 amino acids. Germline V gives CDR1 SGHTA, CDR2 FQGNSA. The CDR3 sequence is CASSLGLAVYEQYF. The CDR3 region has the DNA TGTGCCAGCAGCTTAGGACTAGCGGTCTACGAGCAGTACTTC.